This T cell receptor (beta chain) was recorded in a study of metastatic and nonmetastatic thyroid tumors (dated by TCRdb to about 2020). About the full investigation: The researchers compared repertoires between peripheral blood samples and tumor or nodule tissue samples from patients with malignant or benign thyroid disease.

Its CDR3 holds 13 amino acids, cysteine through phenylalanine. CDR3 DNA only is kept here, 39 bases in frame from base 1. CDR1 is given as SSHAT and CDR2 as FNYEAQ, both from the germline V gene (reference sequence). Library method: PCR. The instrument given in TCRdb is Illumina HiSeq 4000. The TCR beta-chain CDR3 region of each patient was profiled by high-throughput sequencing. The original methods were these. Drawing on CDR3 differences between clinicopathological groups, the researchers built a classifier meant to tell apart patients with distant-metastatic papillary thyroid cancer. The Shannon index was used to measure repertoire diversity, and the Morisita-Horn index was used to measure how similar tumor and blood repertoires were. TCRdb itself trimmed the public reads at Q25 with fastp, ran MiXCR and retained productive beta chains. What appears here as the V and J calls and clone size reflects TCRdb's work, not the paper's. Here the sample has about 41,000 clones; 20% to 25% occur a single time. Jointly, the top ten make up more than 12% of the sample.

This clone was found many times. What this receptor recognizes is not known. At one of its ends the junction is not consistent with the germline gene, which may arise from a read error. None of the patients had been given any treatment before thyroid surgery. Patient clinical samples collected from the early 2010s to the late 2010s were retrospectively analysed using T-cell receptor beta sequencing. What the study reported, not specific to this receptor: TCR beta diversity was reported as significantly higher in malignant tumors than in benign nodules, in both blood and tumor samples.

Sequencing used tumor tissue. This sequence originates from a female donor with papillary thyroid cancer or a benign thyroid nodule (not recorded which). Some clones in this sample may be carry-over from other donors' samples. The chain is encoded by TRBV7-7 joined to TRBJ2-5, with 11 central nucleotides matching TRBD1. The CDR3 corresponds to CASSRDRGETQYF. In nucleotide form, the sequence is TGTGCTAGCAGTCGGGACAGGGGGGAGACCCAGTACTTC.